The 17 T cell receptor beta chains in this list originate from one sample, sequenced in a study of T cell repertoires in aging, cancer and after chemotherapy. TRB rearrangements spanning V, D and J were amplified using mixed TRB-A/B primers. One entry per CDR3 protein results from TCRdb running MiXCR on the multiplex PCR reads. The profile shows some 3,000 distinct CDR3 sequences, 45% to 50% of them singletons. Amplification of TCR beta used genomic DNA extracted from peripheral blood. The material sequenced was blood. These receptors were obtained from a human donor with a blood cancer.

The V call is TRBV10-3, the J call TRBJ1-1, with TRBD1 identical over 11 bases. J lost 4 bases, V lost 4 bases, and 2 bases had no gene match. In germline, CDR1 is ENHRY, CDR2 SYGVKD. This CDR3 spans 14 amino acids. In DNA form, the CDR3 reads TGTGCCATCAGTGCGGGGACAGGGGGCACTGAAGCTTTCTTT. Protein product: CAISAGTGGTEAFF.

With respect to this clonotype: This may come from a read error, since a much larger clone is one base off. The chain combines TRBV7-4 with TRBJ2-5, with D unclear. From germline, CDR1 is SGHVT and CDR2 SQSDAQ. V was shortened by 2 bases and J by 6 bases, with 13 bases between the two germline ends. The CDR3 is 14 residues long. The CDR3 DNA is TGTGCCAGCAGCTTAACATCGCGGTTGCAGACCCAGTACTTC. It specifies CASSLTSRLQTQYF.

This rearrangement joins TRBV5-4 to TRBJ2-1, with D possibly TRBD1 on 6 matching bases. CDR3 length: 14 amino acids. The V gene lost 1 base and the J gene lost 5 bases, with 10 bases spanning the gap. Germline V gene sequence: CDR1 SGHNT, CDR2 YYREEE (reference sequence). The CDR3 sequence: CASSLQGRNNEQFF. The DNA of the CDR3 is TGTGCCAGCAGCTTGCAGGGGCGCAACAATGAGCAGTTCTTC.

By share of the sample, this clonotype is medium-sized. This rearrangement joins TRBV6-5 to TRBJ2-7, with TRBD2 matching over 7 bases. This CDR3 spans 16 amino acids. CDR1 is MNHEY, CDR2 SVGAGI, per germline. Unmatched junction bases numbered 15, after V lost 5 bases and J lost 5 bases. CDR3 nucleotide sequence: TGTGCCAGCAGTCGCTTGTCCAGCGGGGCGCCCCACGAGCAGTACTTC. Its protein is CASSRLSSGAPHEQYF.

This clonotype appeared a few times. CDR3 DNA sequence: TGCAGTATGACAGGTCGAAGCTCCTACAATGAGCAGTTCTTC. Encoded protein: CSMTGRSSYNEQFF. The chain carries TRBV20-1 and TRBJ2-1; a weak D match, TRBD1 (6 bases). The CDR3 sequence is 14 residues long. The ends were cut back, 8 bases at V and 0 bases at J, with 14 bases in the middle. Germline values: CDR1 DFQATT, CDR2 SNEGSKA (reference sequence).

The chain carries TRBV5-6 and TRBJ2-7, with a weak D call TRBD1 (6 bases). Germline CDR1 reads SGHDT; CDR2 reads YYEEEE. The CDR3 is 16 residues long. The V end lost 2 bases, the J end lost 0 bases, and 15 bases lay between the germline ends. This CDR3 is CASSFFGQTSSYEQYF. DNA of the CDR3: TGTGCCAGCAGCTTTTTCGGACAGACGAGCTCCTACGAGCAGTACTTC. Full variable domain (remainder filled in from reference TRBV5-6 and TRBJ2-7): DAGVTQSPTHLIKTRGQQVTLRCSPKSGHDTVSWYQQALGQGPQFIFQYYEEEERQRGNFPDRFSGHQFPNYSSELNVNALLLGDSALYLCASSFFGQTSSYEQYFGPGTRLTVT.

In DNA, the CDR3 is TGTGCCAGCAGGGACAGGGGACAGGGCCCCTACAATGAGCAGTTCTTC. Protein: CASRDRGQGPYNEQFF. This chain links TRBV6-6 with TRBJ2-1; TRBD1 agrees at 9 bases. The V gene end was trimmed by 6 bases and the J gene end by 2 bases; junction bases not matched to a gene: 8. CDR1 is MNHNY, CDR2 SVGAGI, per germline (reference sequence). The CDR3 is 16 residues long.

This clonotype came up a few times. This sequence joins TRBV29-1 and TRBJ1-6, with 12 bases that match TRBD1. CDR1 SQVTM and CDR2 ANQGSEA come from the germline V gene. This CDR3 contains 11 residues. V shed 7 bases, J shed 15 bases, and the junction held 4 bases outside the gene matches. The CDR3 DNA is TGCAGCGCGGGACAGGGGGCGGTCCTCCACTTT. This translates into CSAGQGAVLHF. Full variable domain (missing parts from reference TRBV29-1 and TRBJ1-6): SAVISQKPSRDICQRGTSLTIQCQVDSQVTMMFWYRQQPGQSLTLIATANQGSEATYESGFVIDKFPISRPNLTFSTLTVSNMSPEDSSIYLCSAGQGAVLHFGNGTRLTVT.

The chain employs TRBV30 and TRBJ2-1; 14 bases are a match to TRBD2. J lost 0 bases, V lost 6 bases, and 7 bases had no gene match. The CDR3 length is 17 residues. Germline CDR1 and CDR2: GTSNPN and SVGIG (reference sequence). The chain's CDR3 is CACGTGTSGSSYNEQFF. The CDR3 DNA reads as TGTGCCTGTGGGACCGGGACTAGCGGGAGCTCCTACAATGAGCAGTTCTTC.

The genes are TRBV20-1 and TRBJ1-5; D is possibly TRBD1 (6 bases). CDR3 length equals 16 residues. Germline-derived CDR1 and CDR2 are DFQATT and SNEGSKA (reference sequence). Trimming pared 0 bases from V and 6 bases from J, leaving 18 bases between. CDR3: CSARDNQAGEAQPQHF. CDR3 sequence (DNA): TGCAGTGCTAGAGATAATCAGGCAGGGGAGGCTCAGCCCCAGCATTTT.

By proportion, this clonotype is large. This rearrangement joins TRBV29-1 to TRBJ2-1, with a tentative D call TRBD1 (5 bases). The V gene's germline CDR1 is SQVTM and CDR2 ANQGSEA. Trimming took 5 bases from V and 6 from J, leaving 14 bases between them. The CDR3 has 13 residues. The chain's CDR3 is CSVYTGRANEQFF. The CDR3 DNA reads as TGCAGCGTTTATACAGGCCGGGCCAATGAGCAGTTCTTC.

The J gene is TRBJ1-1, the V gene TRBV7-4, with D possibly being TRBD1 (5 bases). V was trimmed by 6 bases and J by 2 bases, leaving 16 bases between them. Germline loops: CDR1 SGHVT, CDR2 SQSDAQ. This CDR3 has 15 amino acids. CDR3 protein: CASRSSQGVNTEAFF. Here the CDR3 DNA reads TGTGCCAGCAGGTCTAGCCAGGGCGTTAACACTGAAGCTTTCTTT.

Note on this clonotype: One base away lies a much larger clone, so this may be a sequencing read error. The V and J genes are TRBV10-2 and TRBJ2-3; D unclear. The CDR3 loop spans 13 amino acids. V gave up 2 bases and J gave up 5 bases, with 8 bases separating them. Germline V lookup: CDR1 WSHSY, CDR2 SAAADI. The CDR3 DNA reads as TGCGCCAGCAGTGAGACAGAGAAAGATACGCAGTATTTT. Protein product: CASSETEKDTQYF.

This sequence joins TRBV6-6 and TRBJ2-2; 8 nucleotides align to TRBD2. The CDR3 has 13 residues. Trimming removed 6 bases from V and 5 bases from J; junction bases left unmatched: 2. In germline, CDR1 is MNHNY, CDR2 SVGAGI (reference sequence). CDR3 nucleotide sequence: TGTGCCAGCAGGGGGACTAGGACCGGGGAGCTGTTTTTT. It is translated as CASRGTRTGELFF.

In its sample, this clonotype was seen a few times. The chain is built from TRBV5-4 and TRBJ1-2; 7 bases agree with TRBD1. The V gene's germline CDR1 is SGHNT and CDR2 YYREEE (reference sequence). The ends lost 2 bases at V and 4 bases at J; junction bases unmatched: 5. There are 14 residues in the CDR3. CDR3 in amino acids: CASSLDRVPYGYTF. Written as DNA, the CDR3 is TGTGCCAGCAGCTTAGACAGGGTACCCTATGGCTACACCTTC.

The chain has TRBV6-5 and TRBJ2-1; D call uncertain. CDR1 is MNHEY and CDR2 is SVGAGI in the germline V gene. Trimming removed 8 bases at V and 3 bases at J, with 11 bases between. This CDR3 spans 13 amino acids. The DNA of the CDR3 is TGTGCCAGCTCCGGCTTGAACTACAATGAGCAGTTCTTC. Translating gives CASSGLNYNEQFF.

This clonotype was observed once. The chain couples TRBV5-6 to TRBJ1-3, with TRBD1 matching 11 bases. V trimming: 0 bases; J trimming: 9 bases; junction bases outside the gene matches: 5. The CDR3 covers 15 residues. Germline lookup yields CDR1 SGHDT and CDR2 YYEEEE. The CDR3 sequence: CASSLGTGGSFTIYF. CDR3 nucleotide sequence: TGTGCCAGCAGCTTGGGGACAGGGGGCTCCTTCACCATATATTTT.